This T cell receptor (beta chain) was identified in a study of CD8 T cells in Susac syndrome. Study-wide results and caveats: The study identified about sixteen and five Susac-specific public clones in total CD8+ and CD8+ TEMRA repertoires. It was acknowledged in the study that its TCR sequencing and HLA analysis involved a relatively small number of individuals. Clonal expansion was present among Susac CD8+ cells. This expansion reached its peak in TEMRA cells and in active patients.

RNA totalling about 0.5 to 1 ug underwent reverse transcription with random hexamers. Using its own MiXCR run on the immunoSEQ multiplex PCR reads, TCRdb lists one record per CDR3 protein. Among around 90,000 distinct CDR3 sequences listed, around 96% were seen once. The CDR3 spans 14 residues. Looked up from germline, CDR1 is LNHDA and CDR2 is SQIVND (reference sequence). Trimming took 3 bases from V and 0 from J, leaving 8 bases between them. In blood CD8+ and CD4+ T cells, TCR beta underwent sequencing. On this clonotype itself: No antigen is known for it.

The receptor was isolated from a human donor with Susac syndrome. Sample: CD8+ T cells from PBMCs. The chain couples TRBV19 to TRBJ1-1; D is unclear. The CDR3, as DNA: TGTGCCAGTAGTATTTTCCTCATGAACACTGAAGCTTTCTTT. Its translation is CASSIFLMNTEAFF.